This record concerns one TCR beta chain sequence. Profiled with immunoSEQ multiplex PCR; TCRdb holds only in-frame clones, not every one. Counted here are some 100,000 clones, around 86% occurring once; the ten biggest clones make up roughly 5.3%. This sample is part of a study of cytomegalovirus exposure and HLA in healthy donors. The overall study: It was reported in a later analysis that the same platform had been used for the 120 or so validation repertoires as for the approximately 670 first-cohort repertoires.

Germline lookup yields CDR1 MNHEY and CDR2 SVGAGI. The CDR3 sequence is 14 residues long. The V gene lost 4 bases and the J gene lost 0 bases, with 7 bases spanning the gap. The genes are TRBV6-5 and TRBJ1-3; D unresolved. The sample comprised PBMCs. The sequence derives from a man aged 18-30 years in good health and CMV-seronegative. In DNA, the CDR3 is TGTGCCAGCAGTTCTACAGTCTCTGGAAACACCATATATTTT. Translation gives CASSSTVSGNTIYF.